This T cell receptor (beta chain) originates from a study of blood T cell repertoires in COVID-19. Study context: Samples taken during acute and convalescent COVID-19 were collected in the United States, Italy and Spain. Nucleic acid was either cDNA or gDNA, and it came from T cells, B-cell-depleted T cells, or PBMCs.

The CDR3 is 14 amino acids. The germline V gene encodes CDR1 ENHRY and CDR2 SYGVKD. Trimming cost V 6 bases and J 3 bases; bases outside gene matches: 4. Authors' analysis steps: From reference gene primer amplification, estimates of nucleated cell counts were derived. The data were produced by immunoSEQ multiplex PCR, yet TCRdb's version contains in-frame clones alone and is incomplete. The DNA was the basis for D and trimming; V, J and clone size are from that table. This sample has about 120,000 clones; approximately 83% occur once, and the top ten carry 25% to 30%. This sequence was found in a woman of 80 years or more with acute or convalescent COVID-19. The sequencing input was peripheral blood. The rearrangement links TRBV10-3 to TRBJ1-2; TRBD1 matches 10 bases. CDR3 region: CAISMTGGDYGYTF. The DNA for the CDR3 is TGTGCCATCAGCATGACAGGGGGCGACTATGGCTACACCTTC.